This paragraph reports one TCR beta chain. As yet, its antigen is unknown. A much larger clone lies one base from this, so it may be a read error. The source of the sample is a study of T cell repertoires in cytomegalovirus infection. Across the whole study: It was recently identified HLA-C-restricted and well-studied HLA-B-restricted CMV epitopes that the study used.

TCRdb used MiXCR to reprocess the reads, holding one entry per CDR3 protein. The table records roughly 700,000 distinct CDR3 sequences, 30% to 35% of them present only once. CDR1 is SGHVS, CDR2 FQNEAQ, per germline. The CDR3 is 13 residues long. V lost 4 bases, J lost 7 bases, and 11 bases lay in between. The TCR was taken from a human donor in good health (CMV status not recorded). Some clones in this sample may be carry-over from other donors' samples. The chain is built from TRBV7-8 and TRBJ2-1, with D uncertain. The material sequenced was cultured PBMCs, taken from culture after CMV antigen stimulation. CDR3 loop: CASSYNSGNEQFF. The DNA of the CDR3 is TGTGCCAGCAGCTACAACTCTGGGAATGAGCAGTTCTTC.